The clone carrying this T cell receptor (beta chain) came up a few times. Its antigen is not known. Germline V gene sequence: CDR1 SGHRS, CDR2 YFSETQ. This CDR3 has 15 amino acids. J lost 5 bases, V lost 4 bases, and 3 bases had no gene match. This sample is drawn from a study of CD8 T cells in ankylosing spondylitis. General study findings and limits: Ankylosing spondylitis blood seemed to carry a telltale TCR beta motif made of under ten highly homologous variants. From matched ankylosing spondylitis synovial fluid, disease-linked clones were reportedly recovered at significantly enriched levels. Disease-associated clones were CD8+ and fairly uncommon in peripheral blood.

TCR beta libraries were made by quantitative 5'-RACE with molecular barcodes. TCRdb used MiXCR to reprocess the 5' RACE reads, holding one entry per CDR3 protein. This sample has more than 150,000 distinct CDR3 sequences, with 9.5% to 15% found just once. The sequenced sample was blood, either unsorted or a sorted T cell fraction (not recorded which). This TCR derives from a male donor with ankylosing spondylitis or in good health (not recorded which). V and J are TRBV5-1 and TRBJ2-3; 14 bases line up with TRBD2. CDR3: CASSLTSGGVDTQYF. Written as DNA, the CDR3 is TGCGCCAGCAGCCTGACTAGCGGGGGGGTAGATACGCAGTATTTT. The variable domain in full, with the rest retrieved from reference TRBV5-1 and TRBJ2-3, is KAGVTQTPRYLIKTRGQQVTLSCSPISGHRSVSWYQQTPGQGLQFLFEYFSETQRNKGNFPGRFSGRQFSNSRSEMNVSTLELGDSALYLCASSLTSGGVDTQYFGPGTRLTVL.